These 10 T cell receptor beta chains were all obtained from the same sample, sequenced in a study of shared clonotypes between healthy human individuals. TCRdb keeps only in-frame clones here, not all; method: immunoSEQ multiplex PCR. The table includes roughly 2.2 million clones, roughly 93% detected once. Sequenced material: naive CD4+ T cells from PBMCs. Subset: CD45RA+ positively selected. The receptors were sampled from a man between 18 and 35 years old in good health. Some clones in this sample may be carry-over from other donors' samples.

In its sample, this clone was seen once. The chain recombines TRBV4-1 with TRBJ1-2, with 10 nucleotides matching TRBD1. CDR1 is MGHRA and CDR2 is YSYEKL in the germline V gene. The CDR3 is 16 residues long. Losses at the gene ends were 4 bases for V and 8 bases for J; bases not matched to a gene: 13. The CDR3 region is CASSRGGTGDMMGYTF. DNA of the CDR3: TGCGCCAGCAGCCGGGGTGGGACAGGGGATATGATGGGCTACACCTTC.

The V gene is TRBV14, the J gene TRBJ2-7; D gene ambiguous. With 4 bases removed from V and 7 bases from J, the gap between germline ends came to 14 bases. The CDR3 is 13 residues long. Germline CDR1 SGHDN, CDR2 FVKESK. Here the CDR3 reads CASSLNILGEQYF. The CDR3, as DNA: TGTGCCAGCAGCCTAAATATCCTGGGAGAGCAGTACTTC.

The chain combines TRBV9 with TRBJ2-3; perhaps TRBD2 as D (5 bases). V lost 2 bases to trimming and J lost 6 bases, with 19 bases between them. The CDR3 length is 16 residues. Germline CDR1 is SGDLS and CDR2 is YYNGEE. The CDR3 sequence is CASSVSSSGYRDTQYF. CDR3 bases: TGTGCCAGCAGCGTTAGCTCTTCGGGGTATCGGGATACGCAGTATTTT.

The chain uses TRBV11-3 and TRBJ1-1; unclear D gene. The germline V gene encodes CDR1 SGHNT and CDR2 YENEEA. This CDR3 spans 13 amino acids. The germline V and J ends were trimmed by 4 bases and 6 bases, with 12 bases remaining between them. The CDR3 DNA reads as TGTGCCAGCAGCTCACGTTTGGGGTCTGAAGCTTTCTTT. It specifies CASSSRLGSEAFF.

The chain employs TRBV4-1 and TRBJ2-1; maybe TRBD2 (5 bases). The CDR3 has 16 amino acids. CDR1 and CDR2 from the germline V gene are MGHRA and YSYEKL. V gave up 3 bases and J gave up 4 bases, with 16 bases separating them. The CDR3 loop reads CASSQPPTIRYNEQFF. CDR3 nucleotides: TGCGCCAGCAGCCAGCCCCCGACTATCCGGTACAATGAGCAGTTCTTC.

This clone was seen a handful of times. Other DNA sequences in this specimen translate into the identical CDR3. This chain connects TRBV11-3 to TRBJ2-3, with unresolved D. Germline loops: CDR1 SGHNT, CDR2 YENEEA. The CDR3 totals 13 residues. Trimming took 2 bases from V and 1 from J, leaving 4 bases between them. The CDR3 loop reads CASSLSRTDTQYF. Here the CDR3 DNA reads TGTGCCAGCAGCTTAAGCCGCACAGATACGCAGTATTTT. The full variable domain, in which reference TRBV11-3 and TRBJ2-3 provide the parts outside the CDR3, is EAGVVQSPRYKIIEKKQPVAFWCNPISGHNTLYWYLQNLGQGPELLIRYENEEAVDDSQLPKDRFSAERLKGVDSTLKIQPAELGDSAVYLCASSLSRTDTQYFGPGTRLTVL.

The rearrangement uses TRBV9 and TRBJ1-3; D remains unclear. In germline, CDR1 is SGDLS, CDR2 YYNGEE. Trimming pared 4 bases from V and 3 bases from J, leaving 8 bases between. This CDR3 is built from 13 residues. The CDR3 here is CASSSHDGNTIYF. The DNA for the CDR3 is TGTGCCAGCAGCTCCCACGATGGAAACACCATATATTTT.

V usage is TRBV28 and J usage is TRBJ2-3; 12 positions agree with TRBD2. CDR1 MDHEN and CDR2 SYDVKM come from the germline V gene. The CDR3 length is 14 residues. V was pared by 8 bases and J by 2 bases, with 2 bases of the junction left unmatched. As DNA, the CDR3 is TGTGCCAGCGGACTAGCGGGGACCACAGATACGCAGTATTTT. Translating gives CASGLAGTTDTQYF. The whole variable domain, filled in from reference TRBV28 and TRBJ2-3, reads DVKVTQSSRYLVKRTGEKVFLECVQDMDHENMFWYRQDPGLGLRLIYFSYDVKMKEKGDIPEGYSVSREKKERFSLILESASTNQTSMYLCASGLAGTTDTQYFGPGTRLTVL.

The chain couples TRBV28 to TRBJ2-1; D gene ambiguous. Trimming shortened V by 3 bases and J by 2 bases, and 8 bases separated the two germline ends. CDR1 MDHEN and CDR2 SYDVKM come from the germline V gene. The CDR3 extends over 14 amino acids. CDR3 sequence: CASSLVYPYNEQFF. CDR3 bases: TGTGCCAGCAGTTTGGTTTACCCCTACAATGAGCAGTTCTTC. Full variable domain (outside the CDR3, taken from reference TRBV28 and TRBJ2-1): DVKVTQSSRYLVKRTGEKVFLECVQDMDHENMFWYRQDPGLGLRLIYFSYDVKMKEKGDIPEGYSVSREKKERFSLILESASTNQTSMYLCASSLVYPYNEQFFGPGTRLTVL.

The chain links TRBV2 to TRBJ2-1, with 8 bases identical to TRBD2. This CDR3 spans 14 amino acids. The J segment lost 2 bases and the V segment lost 11 bases, leaving 8 bases of the junction unmatched. Germline assignment: CDR1 SNHLY and CDR2 FYNNEI. CDR3 bases: TGTGCCGATAGCGGGGTGCATCCCTACAATGAGCAGTTCTTC. The encoded protein is CADSGVHPYNEQFF.